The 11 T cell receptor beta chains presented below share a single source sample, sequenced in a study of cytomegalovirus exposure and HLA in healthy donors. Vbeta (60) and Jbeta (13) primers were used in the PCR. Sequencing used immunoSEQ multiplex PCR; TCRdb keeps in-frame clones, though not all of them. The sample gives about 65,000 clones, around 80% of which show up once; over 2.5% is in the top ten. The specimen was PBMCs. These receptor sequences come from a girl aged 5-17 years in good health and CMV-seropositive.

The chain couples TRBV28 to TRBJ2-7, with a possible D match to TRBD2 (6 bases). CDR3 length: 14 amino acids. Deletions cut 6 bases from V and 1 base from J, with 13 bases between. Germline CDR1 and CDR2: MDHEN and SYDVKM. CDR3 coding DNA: TGTGCCAGCAGGAGAGGGCGGGGTTCCTACGAGCAGTACTTC. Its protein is CASRRGRGSYEQYF.

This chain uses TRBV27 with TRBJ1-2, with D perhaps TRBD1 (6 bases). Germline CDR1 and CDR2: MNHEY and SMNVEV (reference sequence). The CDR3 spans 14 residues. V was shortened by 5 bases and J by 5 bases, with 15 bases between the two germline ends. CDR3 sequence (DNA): TGTGCCAGCAGTGCTCAGGGGCAGAGATATGGCTACACCTTC. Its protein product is CASSAQGQRYGYTF.

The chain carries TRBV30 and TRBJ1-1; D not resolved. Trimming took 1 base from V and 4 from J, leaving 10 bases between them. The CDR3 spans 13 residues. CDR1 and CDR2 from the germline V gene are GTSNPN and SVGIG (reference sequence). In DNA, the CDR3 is TGTGCCTGGAGTGCAAATCTCGGCACTGAAGCTTTCTTT. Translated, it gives CAWSANLGTEAFF.

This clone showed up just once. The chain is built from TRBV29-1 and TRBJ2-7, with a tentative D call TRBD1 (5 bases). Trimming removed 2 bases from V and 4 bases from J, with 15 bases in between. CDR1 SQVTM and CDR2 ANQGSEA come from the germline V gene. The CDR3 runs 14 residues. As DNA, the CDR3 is TGCAGCGTTGAACGGGCAGGGTCCACTTACGAGCAGTACTTC. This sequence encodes CSVERAGSTYEQYF.

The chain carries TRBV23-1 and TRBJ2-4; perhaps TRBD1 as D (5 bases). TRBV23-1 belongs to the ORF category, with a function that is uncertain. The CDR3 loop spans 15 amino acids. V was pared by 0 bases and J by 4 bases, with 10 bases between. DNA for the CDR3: TGCGCCAGCAGTCAATCGAGGCCAGGGAAAAACATTCAGTACTTC. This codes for CASSQSRPGKNIQYF.

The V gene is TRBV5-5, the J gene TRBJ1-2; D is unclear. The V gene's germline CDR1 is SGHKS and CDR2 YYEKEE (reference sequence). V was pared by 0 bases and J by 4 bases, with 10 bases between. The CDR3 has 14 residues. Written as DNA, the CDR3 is TGTGCCAGCAGCTTGGATCCAGGTCGCTATGGCTACACCTTC. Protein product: CASSLDPGRYGYTF.

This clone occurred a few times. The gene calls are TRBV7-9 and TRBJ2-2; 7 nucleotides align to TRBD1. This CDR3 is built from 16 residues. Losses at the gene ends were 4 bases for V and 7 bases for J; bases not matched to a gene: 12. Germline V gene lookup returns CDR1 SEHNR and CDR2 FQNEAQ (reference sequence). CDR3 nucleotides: TGTGCCAGCAGCTCGTACAGGGGCCGAGACATCGGGGAGCTGTTTTTT. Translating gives CASSSYRGRDIGELFF.

The CDR3 DNA reads as TGTGCCTGGAGTGTACCCGAGAGCTCCTACGAGCAGTACTTC. As protein: CAWSVPESSYEQYF. This chain links TRBV30 with TRBJ2-5; D is unresolved. The J call may be faulty, since TRBJ2-7 better matches the DNA end. This CDR3 has 14 amino acids. CDR1 is GTSNPN and CDR2 is SVGIG in the germline V gene (reference sequence).

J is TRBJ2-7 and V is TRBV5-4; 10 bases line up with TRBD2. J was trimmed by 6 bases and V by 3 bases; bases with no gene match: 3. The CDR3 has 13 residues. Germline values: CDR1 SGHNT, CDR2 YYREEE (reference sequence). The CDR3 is CASSSSGRVEQYF. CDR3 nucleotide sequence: TGTGCCAGCAGCTCGAGCGGGAGGGTCGAGCAGTACTTC. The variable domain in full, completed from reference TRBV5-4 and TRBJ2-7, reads ETGVTQSPTHLIKTRGQQVTLRCSSQSGHNTVSWYQQALGQGPQFIFQYYREEENGRGNFPPRFSGLQFPNYSSELNVNALELDDSALYLCASSSSGRVEQYFGPGTRLTVT.

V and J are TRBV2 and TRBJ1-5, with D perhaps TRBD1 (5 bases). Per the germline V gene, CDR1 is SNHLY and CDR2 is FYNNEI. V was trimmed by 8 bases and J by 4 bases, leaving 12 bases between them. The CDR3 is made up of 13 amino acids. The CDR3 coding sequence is TGTGCCAGCTGCAGGGAAGGGAATCAGCCCCAGCATTTT. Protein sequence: CASCREGNQPQHF.

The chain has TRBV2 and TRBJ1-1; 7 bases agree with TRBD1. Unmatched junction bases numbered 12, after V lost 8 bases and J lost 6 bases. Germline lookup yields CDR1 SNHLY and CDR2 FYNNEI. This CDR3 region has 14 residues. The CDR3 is CASDLYRGKAEAFF. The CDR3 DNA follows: TGTGCCAGCGATCTCTACAGGGGTAAGGCTGAAGCTTTCTTT. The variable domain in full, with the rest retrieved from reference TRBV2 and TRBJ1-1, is EPEVTQTPSHQVTQMGQEVILRCVPISNHLYFYWYRQILGQKVEFLVSFYNNEISEKSEIFDDQFSVERPDGSNFTLKIRSTKLEDSAMYFCASDLYRGKAEAFFGQGTRLTVV.